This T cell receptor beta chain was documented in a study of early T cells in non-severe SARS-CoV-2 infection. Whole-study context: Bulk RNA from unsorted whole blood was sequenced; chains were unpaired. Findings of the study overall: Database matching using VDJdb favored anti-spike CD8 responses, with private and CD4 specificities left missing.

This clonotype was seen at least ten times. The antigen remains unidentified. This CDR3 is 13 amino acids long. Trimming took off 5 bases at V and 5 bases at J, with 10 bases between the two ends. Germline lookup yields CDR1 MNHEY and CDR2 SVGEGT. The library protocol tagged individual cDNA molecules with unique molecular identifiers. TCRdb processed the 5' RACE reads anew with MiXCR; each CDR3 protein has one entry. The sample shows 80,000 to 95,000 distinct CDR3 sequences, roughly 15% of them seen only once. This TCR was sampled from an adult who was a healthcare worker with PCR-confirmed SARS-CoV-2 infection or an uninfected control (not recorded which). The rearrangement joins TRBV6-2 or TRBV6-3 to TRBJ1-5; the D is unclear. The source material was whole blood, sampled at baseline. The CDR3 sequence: CASSRRADQPQHF. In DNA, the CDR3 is TGTGCCAGCAGTAGGAGGGCCGATCAGCCCCAGCATTTT.